This TCR beta chain was captured in a study of beta chain features in type 1 diabetes. As for the study in general: The samples had around 100 million sorted cells examined in all. Overall study findings and caveats: PCR might show a preference for shorter templates, equally across patients and controls. Among patients with Type 1 diabetes, TCRB CDR3s were moderately but significantly shorter in every one of the four CD4+ subsets.

CDR3 length: 15 amino acids. Germline CDR1 reads SGHNT; CDR2 reads YYREEE (reference sequence). Trimming at V came to 0 bases and at J to 5 bases, leaving 5 bases not matched to a gene. The whole isolated RNA underwent reverse transcription, so sequencing captured expressed TCRB transcripts. Sequencing was performed with immunoSEQ multiplex PCR; in TCRdb, only in-frame clones are kept and a portion is missing. The sample gives about 52,000 clones, roughly 40% of which show up once; around 1.5% is in the top ten. This clone showed up just once. Its antigen is as yet unknown. This TCR derives from a man aged 25 to 40 with type 1 diabetes. This chain connects TRBV5-4 to TRBJ2-7, with 10 bases identical to TRBD2. Material for sequencing was Tregs from blood. The CDR3 DNA reads TGTGCCAGCAGCTTGGCACCTAGCGGGAGCCACGAGCAGTACTTC. Its protein product is CASSLAPSGSHEQYF.